This is a list of T cell receptor beta chains from one sample in a study of T cells in Graves' hyperthyroidism and ophthalmopathy. TCRdb re-called the multiplex PCR reads with MiXCR, one entry per CDR3 protein. Found here are some 500,000 distinct CDR3 sequences, roughly 16% of them singletons; the top ten hold around 32%. The source material was blood. The receptors stem from a woman aged 25 to 39 with Graves' ophthalmopathy. CDR3s include the opening cysteine and the closing phenylalanine or tryptophan. A D gene is named only where the DNA matches it firmly. Clone sizes are given selectively: once, few, many, or a class where the clone is expanded.

size: NA; V: TRBV4-1; J: TRBJ2-7; D: TRBD2; length: 16; CDR3: CASSQEGLANSYEQYF; DNA: TGCGCCAGCAGCCAAGAGGGACTAGCGAACTCCTACGAGCAGTACTTC
size: many; V: TRBV6-6; J: TRBJ2-7; D: NA; length: 13; CDR3: CASSYRVLSEQYF; DNA: TGTGCCAGCAGTTACAGGGTATTAAGCGAGCAGTACTTC
size: many; V: TRBV12-3/TRBV12-4; J: TRBJ2-7; D: TRBD1; length: 15; CDR3: CASSFSGTGAYEQYF; DNA: TGTGCCAGCAGCTTTTCCGGGACAGGAGCCTACGAGCAGTACTTC
size: NA; V: TRBV16; J: TRBJ2-3; D: NA; length: 14; CDR3: CASSQSKGTDTQYF; DNA: TGTGCCAGCAGCCAATCGAAGGGCACAGATACGCAGTATTTT
size: many; V: TRBV28; J: TRBJ2-1; D: NA; length: 14; CDR3: CASSLDSAGQLQFF; DNA: TGTGCCAGCAGTTTGGACTCTGCTGGACAACTACAGTTCTTC
size: NA; V: TRBV20-1; J: TRBJ2-3; D: NA; length: 13; CDR3: CSARTPSSGTQYF; DNA: TGCAGTGCTAGAACCCCTAGTTCTGGTACGCAGTATTTT
size: many; V: TRBV12-3/TRBV12-4; J: TRBJ1-2; D: NA; length: 15; CDR3: CASSLSLKGGYGYTF; DNA: TGTGCCAGCAGTTTAAGCCTCAAGGGAGGCTATGGCTACACCTTC
size: many; V: TRBV7-2; J: TRBJ2-7; D: TRBD2; length: 17; CDR3: CASSLARGGHRFYEQYF; DNA: TGTGCCAGCAGCTTAGCGCGGGGGGGACATCGCTTCTACGAGCAGTACTTC
size: NA; V: TRBV24-1; J: TRBJ2-6; D: NA; length: 18; CDR3: CATSAPRGLGPGANVLTF; DNA: TGTGCCACCAGTGCCCCGAGGGGATTAGGACCTGGGGCCAACGTCCTGACTTTC
size: few; V: TRBV6-1; J: TRBJ1-2; D: NA; length: 13; CDR3: CASSLEGKGGYTF; DNA: TGTGCCAGCAGCCTGGAGGGGAAGGGAGGCTACACCTTC
size: many; V: TRBV28; J: TRBJ2-5; D: TRBD2; length: 14; CDR3: CASYTSGSRETQYF; DNA: TGTGCCAGCTATACTAGCGGGAGTCGGGAGACCCAGTACTTC
size: NA; V: TRBV27; J: TRBJ2-7; D: TRBD1; length: 15; CDR3: CASSSPVTGAYEQYF; DNA: TGTGCCAGCAGTTCCCCCGTAACAGGGGCCTACGAGCAGTACTTC
size: few; V: TRBV29-1; J: TRBJ2-2; D: TRBD1; length: 13; CDR3: CSVGAGGPGELFF; DNA: TGCAGCGTTGGGGCAGGGGGACCCGGGGAGCTGTTTTTT
size: NA; V: TRBV19; J: TRBJ1-4; D: NA; length: 15; CDR3: CASTPGLRDGEKLFF; DNA: TGTGCCAGTACTCCGGGGCTCAGGGATGGTGAAAAACTGTTTTTT
size: many; V: TRBV2; J: TRBJ2-7; D: NA; length: 13; CDR3: CASDSGPDYEQYF; DNA: TGTGCCAGTGACAGCGGCCCGGACTACGAGCAGTACTTC
size: NA; V: TRBV7-8; J: TRBJ1-5; D: NA; length: 14; CDR3: CASNPASGADTQHF; DNA: TGTGCCAGCAACCCCGCCTCGGGGGCAGATACGCAGCATTTT
size: few; V: TRBV6-1; J: TRBJ1-2; D: TRBD1; length: 15; CDR3: CASKPGQGAYYGYTF; DNA: TGTGCCAGCAAACCAGGACAGGGGGCCTACTATGGCTACACCTTC
size: NA; V: TRBV10-3; J: TRBJ2-7; D: NA; length: 13; CDR3: CAISLGQSYEQYF; DNA: TGTGCCATCAGCCTCGGACAGTCCTACGAGCAGTACTTC
size: few; V: TRBV4-1; J: TRBJ2-7; D: TRBD2; length: 16; CDR3: CASSPEGLAGSSEQYF; DNA: TGCGCCAGCAGCCCAGAGGGACTAGCGGGAAGTTCCGAGCAGTACTTC
size: many; V: TRBV7-2; J: TRBJ2-5; D: NA; length: 14; CDR3: CASSLARAVETQYF; DNA: TGTGCCAGCAGCTTAGCCAGGGCCGTCGAGACCCAGTACTTC
size: many; V: TRBV7-2; J: TRBJ2-7; D: NA; length: 14; CDR3: CASSFVANLNEQYF; DNA: TGTGCCAGCAGCTTTGTGGCGAACCTCAACGAGCAGTACTTC
size: NA; V: TRBV5-1; J: TRBJ2-7; D: NA; length: 13; CDR3: CASSFGISDEQYF; DNA: TGCGCCAGCAGCTTCGGGATATCGGACGAGCAGTACTTC
size: many; V: TRBV6-2/TRBV6-3; J: TRBJ2-1; D: TRBD2; length: 15; CDR3: CASTKRLAGVFEQFF; DNA: TGTGCCAGCACTAAGAGACTAGCGGGAGTGTTCGAGCAGTTCTTC
size: many; V: TRBV28; J: TRBJ1-5; D: TRBD1; length: 16; CDR3: CATAPGTGPRNQPQHF; DNA: TGTGCCACCGCCCCCGGGACAGGGCCTCGCAATCAGCCCCAGCATTTT
size: many; V: TRBV28; J: TRBJ2-7; D: TRBD2; length: 15; CDR3: CASLYSGSPSYEQYF; DNA: TGTGCCAGCCTTTATAGCGGGAGTCCCTCCTACGAGCAGTACTTC
size: many; V: TRBV3-1; J: TRBJ1-5; D: NA; length: 13; CDR3: CASSQVTGQPQHF; DNA: TGTGCCAGCAGCCAAGTGACGGGCCAGCCCCAGCATTTT
size: few; V: TRBV7-9; J: TRBJ1-2; D: NA; length: 13; CDR3: CASSLAVNYGYTF; DNA: TGTGCCAGCAGCCTCGCTGTTAACTATGGCTACACCTTC
size: many; V: TRBV7-2; J: TRBJ2-1; D: TRBD2; length: 16; CDR3: CASSLEGTSGTNEQFF; DNA: TGTGCCAGCAGCCTAGAAGGGACTAGCGGGACCAATGAGCAGTTCTTC
size: few; V: TRBV4-3; J: TRBJ2-3; D: NA; length: 16; CDR3: CASSQAAGTSTDTQYF; DNA: TGCGCCAGCAGCCAGGCCGCCGGGACTAGCACAGATACGCAGTATTTT
size: NA; V: TRBV6-2/TRBV6-3; J: TRBJ1-1; D: NA; length: 12; CDR3: CASRNPGVSAFF; DNA: TGTGCCAGCAGAAACCCAGGGGTGAGTGCTTTCTTT
size: many; V: TRBV7-2; J: TRBJ2-3; D: TRBD2; length: 14; CDR3: CASSWGRASDTQYF; DNA: TGTGCCAGCAGCTGGGGGAGGGCTTCCGATACGCAGTATTTT
size: many; V: TRBV20-1; J: TRBJ2-3; D: NA; length: 14; CDR3: CSASRTGRTDTQYF; DNA: TGCAGTGCTAGCCGAACAGGGAGGACAGATACGCAGTATTTT